This paragraph reports one T cell receptor beta chain. Its cognate antigen is unknown. This sample was taken from a study of early T cells in non-severe SARS-CoV-2 infection. Across the whole study: Investigators sequenced bulk RNA drawn from unsorted whole blood, and chains remained unpaired.

Germline V lookup: CDR1 LNHNV, CDR2 YYDKDF (reference sequence). This CDR3 has 17 amino acids. J was trimmed by 9 bases and V by 0 bases; bases with no gene match: 11. Separate cDNA molecules each had unique molecular identifiers attached to them. TCRdb itself ran the 5' RACE reads through MiXCR, one entry per CDR3 protein. The sample records 100,000 to 140,000 distinct CDR3 sequences, more than 9.5% being singletons. Findings and limits, study-wide: Clonotype matching in VDJdb favored anti-spike CD8 responses and did not capture private and CD4 specificities.

The rearrangement joins TRBV15 to TRBJ2-4, with 10 bases fitting TRBD1. This sequence originates from an adult who was a healthcare worker with PCR-confirmed SARS-CoV-2 infection or an uninfected control (not recorded which). The sequencing sample was made of whole blood. The CDR3 DNA follows: TGTGCCACCAGCAGAGATTCCGGGACAGGGGTAGAGGGCATTCAGTACTTC. It yields the protein CATSRDSGTGVEGIQYF. Looking up the rest from reference TRBV15 and TRBJ2-4 gives the full variable domain: DAMVIQNPRYQVTQFGKPVTLSCSQTLNHNVMYWYQQKSSQAPKLLFHYYDKDFNNEADTPDNFQSRRPNTSFCFLDIRSPGLGDTAMYLCATSRDSGTGVEGIQYFGAGTRLSVL.